The 14 T cell receptor delta chains below all came from one sample that was sequenced in a study of γδ T cells in repeated Plasmodium falciparum infection (dated by TCRdb to the early 2020s). For bulk TCR repertoire analysis, Vgamma9/Vdelta2+ and Vdelta2-negative gammadelta T cell populations were flow-sorted out of peripheral blood mononuclear cells. Library method: multiplex PCR. The instrument was an Illumina MiSeq. TCRdb called clones afresh from the public reads with CATT; identical DNA rows were later merged. This sample comprises about 51,000 delta-chain clones, approximately 2% of them detected only once. About 24% of the sample lies in the top ten. The sequencing input was gamma-delta T cells from blood. The receptor source for this set is a pool of human donors (malaria-infected and uninfected, not separated).

Notes on this clone: The protein held in TCRdb is that of a much larger clone and does not match this DNA's translation at residue 17, likely because of a read error; the protein shown is translated from the DNA. The J gene is TRDJ1, the V gene TRDV1, with TRDD3 matching 10 bases. V was pared by 2 bases and J by 0 bases, with 24 bases of the junction left unmatched. The CDR3 spans 23 residues. Germline V gene sequence: CDR1 TSWWSYY, CDR2 QGS. This CDR3 reads CALGEGSFPSFVLGDGHTDKLIF. Here the CDR3 DNA reads TGTGCTCTTGGGGAAGGTTCTTTCCCTTCGTTCGTACTGGGGGATGGACACACCGATAAACTCATCTTT.

This clone has just a few counts. This DNA's translation and the protein TCRdb lists, from a much larger clone, do not match at residue 22, likely due to a read error; the protein shown is translated from the DNA. V gene TRDV1 was called; the J gene was not; the table's D call TRDD3 went unverified against the DNA. The CDR3 extends over 24 amino acids. The V gene's germline CDR1 is TSWWSYY and CDR2 QGS. Here the CDR3 reads CALGEPCRFLKISTGGFYTDKPIF. CDR3 nucleotide sequence: TGTGCTCTTGGGGAACCCTGTCGTTTCCTAAAAATAAGTACTGGGGGTTTTTACACCGATAAACCCATCTTT.

To note about this clone: TCRdb lists the protein of a much larger clone for this DNA, which differs at residue 19, so this is likely a read error; the protein given here is translated from the DNA itself. The V gene corresponds to TRDV2; no J gene was called; the table's D gene call, TRDD3, was not cross checked with the DNA. The V gene's germline CDR1 is GEAIGNYY and CDR2 EKD. CDR3 length equals 21 residues. The CDR3 region has the DNA TGTGCCTGTGACACTCTTGTTCCTACTATCGTACTGGGGGACCACACCGATAAATTCATCTTT. Translating it yields CACDTLVPTIVLGDHTDKFIF.

This clone was seen a handful of times. The amino acid sequence in TCRdb belongs to a much larger clone and departs from this DNA's translation at residue 10, likely a sequencing read error; the sequence shown is translated from the DNA. This chain uses TRDV1 with TRDJ1, with 13 bases identical to TRDD3. TCRdb carries no J gene annotation; the J gene was assigned here by matching the DNA with germline. Trimming at V came to 2 bases and at J to 0 bases, leaving 15 bases not matched to a gene. Germline CDR1 reads TSWWSYY; CDR2 reads QGS. The CDR3 is 21 residues long. CDR3 coding DNA: TGTGCTCTTGGGGAAGGTCAACTATCCTTACTGGGGGATACGTACACCGATAAACTCATCTTT. This sequence encodes CALGEGQLSLLGDTYTDKLIF.

To note about this clone: The amino acid sequence in TCRdb belongs to a much larger clone and departs from this DNA's translation at residue 5, likely a sequencing read error; the sequence shown is translated from the DNA. The CDR3 sequence: CACDAVVLADKLIF. The CDR3 DNA sequence: TGTGCCTGTGACGCGGTGGTCCTTGCCGATAAACTCATCTTT. This chain links TRDV2 with TRDJ1; D gene uncertain. No J gene is reported in TCRdb; it was inferred here by comparing the DNA with germline. CDR3 size: 14 residues. Germline V gene data show CDR1 as GEAIGNYY and CDR2 as EKD. The V end lost 3 bases, the J end lost 3 bases, and 13 bases lay between the germline ends.

There are a few counts of this clone. A far larger clone is one base from this, pointing to a likely read error. Other DNA sequences from this sample encode an identical CDR3 as well. The chain is built from TRDV1 and TRDJ1, with TRDD3 matching over 10 bases. Matching the DNA to germline supplied the J gene, which TCRdb does not give. Per the germline V gene, CDR1 is TSWWSYY and CDR2 is QGS. This CDR3 contains 21 residues. V trimming: 4 bases; J trimming: 0 bases; junction bases outside the gene matches: 20. The CDR3 sequence is CALGAIPFTGGSPTYTDKLIF. CDR3 in DNA: TGTGCTCTTGGGGCTATTCCCTTTACTGGGGGATCCCCCACGTACACCGATAAACTCATCTTT.

In regard to this clone: Translating this DNA gives a protein that differs at residue 15 from the TCRdb one, which belongs to a much larger clone; a read error is likely, and the protein shown is this translation. The genes are TRDV2 and TRDJ1, with 9 bases that match TRDD2. The J gene, not given by TCRdb, was assigned here from a germline match of the nucleotide sequence. Germline CDR1 GEAIGNYY, CDR2 EKD. The CDR3 is 18 amino acids. The CDR3 nucleotides are TGTGCCTGTGATCGCCTTCCTACCGGAGCGGACCACACCGATAGACTCATCTTT. This sequence encodes CACDRLPTGADHTDRLIF.

With regard to this clone: This sequence is one base from a far larger clone and is likely a read error. The identical CDR3 is also encoded by other nucleotide sequences in the sample. The chain employs TRDV1 and TRDJ4; perhaps TRDD3 as D (5 bases). The J gene, missing from TCRdb, was assigned here through DNA to germline matching. Deletions cut 2 bases from V and 1 base from J, with 29 bases between. CDR3 size: 20 residues. Germline CDR1 and CDR2: TSWWSYY and QGS. CDR3 DNA sequence: TGTGCTCTTGGGGAAATGATCGCTTACCTCTATACTGGAATTAACAGACCCCTGATCTTT. Protein: CALGEMIAYLYTGINRPLIF.

This clone appeared a few times. The TCRdb record carries a much larger clone's protein, which differs from this DNA's translation at residue 16; a read error is the likely cause, and the protein listed here is the DNA translation. V is TRDV1 and J is TRDJ1; 11 bases agree with TRDD3. Assignment of the J gene here rests on matching the DNA to germline, because TCRdb gives none. The CDR3 extends over 22 amino acids. V trimming: 4 bases; J trimming: 7 bases; junction bases outside the gene matches: 29. Germline loops: CDR1 TSWWSYY, CDR2 QGS. The CDR3 spells CALGATFLLAELGDTVAGKLIF. DNA for the CDR3: TGTGCTCTTGGGGCGACCTTCCTACTCGCGGAATTGGGGGATACGGTGGCCGGTAAACTCATCTTT.

On this clone: TCRdb has a much larger clone's protein, which differs at residue 18 from the translation of this DNA, likely because of a read error; what is shown is the protein translated from the DNA. CDR3 loop: CALGEPLGSGGYAYRMVSIF. The CDR3 nucleotides read TGTGCTCTTGGGGAACCTCTGGGCTCCGGGGGATACGCGTATCGGATGGTTTCCATCTTT. For the V gene the call is TRDV1; the J gene has no call; TRDD3 was called by the table and not checked on the DNA. Germline CDR1 TSWWSYY, CDR2 QGS. This CDR3 spans 20 amino acids.

As for this clone: TCRdb has a much larger clone's protein, which differs at residue 13 from the translation of this DNA, likely because of a read error; what is shown is the protein translated from the DNA. The rearrangement uses TRDV1 and TRDJ1; D unclear. Since TCRdb gives no J gene, matching the DNA to germline was used here to assign it. Deletions cut 1 base from V and 6 bases from J, with 21 bases between. The CDR3 sequence is 17 residues long. The germline gives CDR1 TSWWSYY, CDR2 QGS. DNA of the CDR3: TGTGCTCTTGGGGAACCTATAAAACGCCGTTACGCCAATAAACTCATCTTT. This encodes CALGEPIKRRYANKLIF.

This clone came up a few times. For this DNA, TCRdb reports the protein of a much larger clone, which diverges at residue 9, most likely from a read error; the protein presented here is translated directly from the DNA. V is TRDV1 and J is TRDJ1, with no clear D. Germline matching of the DNA provided the J gene here, since TCRdb leaves it blank. Germline lookup yields CDR1 TSWWSYY and CDR2 QGS. This CDR3 spans 17 amino acids. V was clipped by 8 bases and J by 3 bases, with 25 bases between them. CDR3 region: CALPLFSQPLKADKLIF. In DNA, the CDR3 is TGTGCTCTTCCCCTTTTCTCGCAGCCACTCAAGGCCGATAAACTCATCTTT.

This clone turned up a few times. This likely stems from a read error, as it lies one base from a far larger clone. This same CDR3 is encoded by further DNA sequences in the sample. The chain combines TRDV2 with TRDJ1; TRDD3 matches 13 bases. The J gene was missing in TCRdb and was found by matching the end of the DNA to germline. The CDR3 is made up of 20 amino acids. Germline V gene sequence: CDR1 GEAIGNYY, CDR2 EKD. Here the CDR3 reads CACDTILLGDTRAYTDKLIF. Written as DNA, the CDR3 is TGTGCCTGTGACACGATATTACTGGGGGATACGCGGGCTTACACTGATAAACTCATCTTT.

This clone was observed many times. With only one base between it and a far larger clone, this is likely a read error. Other DNA sequences in the same sample also yield this CDR3. DNA of the CDR3: TGTGCCTTTTCCCTACGAATATCGTGGGGGATCCCGCCCGATAAACTCATCTTT. The encoded protein is CAFSLRISWGIPPDKLIF. This chain links TRDV3 with TRDJ1; 8 nucleotides align to TRDD3. The J gene is not listed in TCRdb, so it was assigned here from a DNA match to germline. Germline assignment: CDR1 TVYSNPD and CDR2 GDNSRS (reference sequence). V dropped 2 bases and J dropped 3; count of bases not matched to a gene: 20. CDR3 size: 18 residues.